This T cell receptor (beta chain) was sequenced in a study of CD8 T cells in Susac syndrome. This CDR3 region has 11 residues. Germline assignment: CDR1 SEHNR and CDR2 FQNEAQ (reference sequence). CD8+ and CD4+ T cells circulating in blood were sequenced for TCR beta. An amount of RNA that ranged from roughly 0.45 to 1 ug was reverse transcribed with random hexamers. The immunoSEQ assay covered 54 Vbeta and 13 Jbeta segments for CDR3. TCRdb reprocessed the immunoSEQ multiplex PCR reads with MiXCR, giving one entry per CDR3 protein. This table has approximately 100,000 distinct CDR3 sequences, roughly 91% appearing once. Notes on this clonotype: The junction departs from the called germline gene at one end, perhaps through a read error.

J is TRBJ2-5 and V is TRBV7-9; no clear D gene. The sample taken for sequencing was CD4+ T cells from PBMCs. The sequence was obtained from a human donor in good health. DNA for the CDR3: TGTGCCAGCAGCTTCGCGGAGATCCAGTACTTC. Protein: CASSFAEIQYF. Complete variable domain (other parts from reference TRBV7-9 and TRBJ2-5): DTGVSQNPRHKITKRGQNVTFRCDPISEHNRLYWYRQTLGQGPEFLTYFQNEAQLEKSRLLSDRFSAERPKGSFSTLEIQRTEQGDSAMYLCASSFAEIQYFGPGTRLLVL.